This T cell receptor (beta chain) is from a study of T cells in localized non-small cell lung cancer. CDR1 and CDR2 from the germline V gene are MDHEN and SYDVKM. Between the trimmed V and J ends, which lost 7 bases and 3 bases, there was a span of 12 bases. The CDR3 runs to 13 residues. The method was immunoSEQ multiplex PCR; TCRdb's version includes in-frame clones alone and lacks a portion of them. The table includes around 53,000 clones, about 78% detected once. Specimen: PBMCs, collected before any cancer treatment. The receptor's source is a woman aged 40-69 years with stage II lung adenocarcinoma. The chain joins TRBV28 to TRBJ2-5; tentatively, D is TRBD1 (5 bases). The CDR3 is CASTWGREETQYF. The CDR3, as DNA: TGTGCCAGCACCTGGGGCAGGGAAGAGACCCAGTACTTC.